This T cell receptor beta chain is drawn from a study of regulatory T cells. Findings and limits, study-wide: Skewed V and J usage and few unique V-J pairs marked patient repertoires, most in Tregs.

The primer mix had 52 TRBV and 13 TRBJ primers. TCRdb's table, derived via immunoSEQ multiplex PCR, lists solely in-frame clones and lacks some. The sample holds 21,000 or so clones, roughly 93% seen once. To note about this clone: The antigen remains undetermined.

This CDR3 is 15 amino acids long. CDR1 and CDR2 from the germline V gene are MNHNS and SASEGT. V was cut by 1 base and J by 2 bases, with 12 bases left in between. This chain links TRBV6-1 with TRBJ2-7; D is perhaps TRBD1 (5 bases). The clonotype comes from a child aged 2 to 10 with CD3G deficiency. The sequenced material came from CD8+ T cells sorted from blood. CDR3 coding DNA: TGTGCCAGCAGTGAAGTCGACTGGACAACCTACGAGCAGTACTTC. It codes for CASSEVDWTTYEQYF.